Below, 8 T cell receptor beta chains from the same sample are listed, as sequenced in a study of blood T cell repertoires in COVID-19. Using immunoSEQ multiplex PCR, the repertoire was profiled, and TCRdb retains in-frame clones only, with some absent. This table holds around 73,000 clones, roughly four fifths found once. The material sequenced was peripheral blood. All receptors derive from a man between 70 and 80 years old with COVID-19, enrolled during active disease.

The chain couples TRBV2 to TRBJ2-7; D gene uncertain. Germline lookup yields CDR1 SNHLY and CDR2 FYNNEI. With 5 bases removed from V and 2 bases from J, the gap between germline ends came to 16 bases. CDR3 length: 15 amino acids. For the CDR3, the DNA is TGTGCCAGCAGTAAGCTATCGGGTTCCGCCTACGAGCAGTACTTC. This translates into CASSKLSGSAYEQYF.

The chain links TRBV28 to TRBJ2-7; D might be TRBD1 (5 bases). Germline V gene sequence: CDR1 MDHEN, CDR2 SYDVKM. Trimming left V 7 bases short and J 5 bases short, with 12 bases between. CDR3 length equals 12 residues. The CDR3 DNA follows: TGTGCCAGCAAGACAGATCCGCACGAGCAGTACTTC. It encodes CASKTDPHEQYF.

This chain joins TRBV19 and TRBJ1-2; D may be TRBD1 (6 bases). Germline assignment: CDR1 LNHDA and CDR2 SQIVND (reference sequence). Trimming took off 4 bases at V and 7 bases at J, with 10 bases between the two ends. CDR3 length equals 12 residues. Here the CDR3 DNA reads TGTGCCAGTAGTAACACAGGGTTTGGCTACACCTTC. Its protein is CASSNTGFGYTF.

The V call is TRBV5-6, the J call TRBJ1-2; the match to TRBD1 covers 8 bases. Germline V lookup: CDR1 SGHDT, CDR2 YYEEEE. The CDR3 contains 15 residues. V lost 4 bases and J lost 6; bases outside the gene matches: 11. CDR3 amino acids: CASSLFTAGGNGYTF. Written as DNA, the CDR3 is TGTGCCAGCAGCCTTTTCACCGCAGGGGGCAATGGCTACACCTTC. Together with reference TRBV5-6 and TRBJ1-2, the CDR3 gives the full variable domain: DAGVTQSPTHLIKTRGQQVTLRCSPKSGHDTVSWYQQALGQGPQFIFQYYEEEERQRGNFPDRFSGHQFPNYSSELNVNALLLGDSALYLCASSLFTAGGNGYTFGSGTRLTVV.

This sequence joins TRBV7-2 and TRBJ2-3; no definite D call. The germline CDR1 and CDR2 sequences are SGHTA and FQGNSA. V was pared by 4 bases and J by 4 bases, with 9 bases between. The CDR3 is made up of 13 amino acids. The CDR3, as DNA: TGTGCCAGCAGCTCTCAACTGGCAGATACGCAGTATTTT. This gives the protein CASSSQLADTQYF.

V is TRBV15 and J is TRBJ2-1, with D hard to call. Per the germline V gene, CDR1 is LNHNV and CDR2 is YYDKDF (reference sequence). V was clipped by 1 base and J by 0 bases, with 10 bases between them. This CDR3 has 16 amino acids. CDR3 amino acids: CATSRAGRSSYNEQFF. As DNA, the CDR3 is TGTGCCACCAGCAGAGCTGGAAGGAGCTCCTACAATGAGCAGTTCTTC.

V gene TRBV6-1 combines with J gene TRBJ1-5, with D possibly matching TRBD1 (5 bases). This CDR3 contains 16 residues. The V gene's germline CDR1 is MNHNS and CDR2 SASEGT. Trimming left V 0 bases short and J 0 bases short, with 9 bases between. The CDR3 nucleotides are TGTGCCAGCAGTGAAGCGACAGTATATAGCAATCAGCCCCAGCATTTT. Its translation is CASSEATVYSNQPQHF.

The rearrangement joins TRBV3-1 (or the pseudogene TRBV3-2) to TRBJ2-1; weak D call: TRBD2 (6 bases). From germline, CDR1 is LGHDT and CDR2 YNNKEL (reference sequence). This CDR3 contains 15 residues. V was clipped by 1 base and J by 1 base, with 8 bases between them. As DNA, the CDR3 is TGTGCCAGCAGCCAAGGACTAGTATCCTACAATGAGCAGTTCTTC. Its translation: CASSQGLVSYNEQFF.